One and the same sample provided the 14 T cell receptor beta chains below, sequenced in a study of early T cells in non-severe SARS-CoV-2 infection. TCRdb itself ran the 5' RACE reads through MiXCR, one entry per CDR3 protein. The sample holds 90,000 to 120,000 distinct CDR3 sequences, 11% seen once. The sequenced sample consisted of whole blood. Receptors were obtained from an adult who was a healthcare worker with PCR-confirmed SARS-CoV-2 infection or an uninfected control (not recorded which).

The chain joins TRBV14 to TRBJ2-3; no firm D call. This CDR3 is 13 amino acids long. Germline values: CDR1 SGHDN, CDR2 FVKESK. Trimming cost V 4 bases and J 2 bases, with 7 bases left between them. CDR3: CASSPPITDTQYF. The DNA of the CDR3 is TGTGCCAGCAGCCCCCCAATCACAGATACGCAGTATTTT.

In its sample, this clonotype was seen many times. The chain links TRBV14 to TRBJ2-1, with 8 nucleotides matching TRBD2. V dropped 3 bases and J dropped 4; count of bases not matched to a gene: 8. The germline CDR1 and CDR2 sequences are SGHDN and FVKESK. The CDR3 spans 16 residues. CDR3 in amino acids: CASSHPIAGLYNEQFF. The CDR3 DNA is TGTGCCAGCAGCCATCCTATAGCGGGATTATACAATGAGCAGTTCTTC.

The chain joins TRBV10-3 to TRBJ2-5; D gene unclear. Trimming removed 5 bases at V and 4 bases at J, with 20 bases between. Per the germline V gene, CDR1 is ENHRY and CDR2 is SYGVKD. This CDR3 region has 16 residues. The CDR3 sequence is CAISSFSGLRSETQYF. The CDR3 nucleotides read TGTGCCATCAGTTCTTTTTCGGGCCTTAGGTCAGAGACCCAGTACTTC.

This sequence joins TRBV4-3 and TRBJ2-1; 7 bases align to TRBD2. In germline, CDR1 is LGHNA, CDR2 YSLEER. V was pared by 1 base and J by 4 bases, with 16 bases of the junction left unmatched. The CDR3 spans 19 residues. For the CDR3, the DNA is TGCGCCAGCAGCCAAGCCCGAGGTCAGCAAGCGGGACCGTACAATGAGCAGTTCTTC. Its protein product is CASSQARGQQAGPYNEQFF.

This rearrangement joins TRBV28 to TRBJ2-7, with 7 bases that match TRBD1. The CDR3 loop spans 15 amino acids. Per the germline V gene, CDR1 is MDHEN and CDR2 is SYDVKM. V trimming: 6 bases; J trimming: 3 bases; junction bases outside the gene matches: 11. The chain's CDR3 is CASSPRSRDSYEQYF. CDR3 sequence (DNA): TGTGCCAGCAGCCCCCGGTCTCGGGACAGCTACGAGCAGTACTTC.

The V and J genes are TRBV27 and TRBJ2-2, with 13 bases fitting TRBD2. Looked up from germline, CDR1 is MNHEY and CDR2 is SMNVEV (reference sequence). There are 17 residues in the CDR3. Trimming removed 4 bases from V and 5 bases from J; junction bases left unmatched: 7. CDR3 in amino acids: CASSSTSGRAWTGELFF. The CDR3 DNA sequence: TGTGCCAGCAGTTCCACTAGCGGGAGGGCCTGGACCGGGGAGCTGTTTTTT.

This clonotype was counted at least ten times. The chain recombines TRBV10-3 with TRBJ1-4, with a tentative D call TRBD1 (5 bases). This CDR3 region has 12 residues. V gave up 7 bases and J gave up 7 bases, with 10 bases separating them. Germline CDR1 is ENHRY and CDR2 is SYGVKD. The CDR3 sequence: CAIKGEGEKLFF. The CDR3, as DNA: TGTGCCATCAAAGGGGAGGGTGAAAAACTGTTTTTT.

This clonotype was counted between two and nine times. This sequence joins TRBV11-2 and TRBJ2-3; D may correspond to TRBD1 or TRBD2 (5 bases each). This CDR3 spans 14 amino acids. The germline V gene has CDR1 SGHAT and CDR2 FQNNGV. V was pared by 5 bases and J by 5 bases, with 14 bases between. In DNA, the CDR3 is TGTGCCAGCAGCGTTATGGGGGTGGGAGATACGCAGTATTTT. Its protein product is CASSVMGVGDTQYF.

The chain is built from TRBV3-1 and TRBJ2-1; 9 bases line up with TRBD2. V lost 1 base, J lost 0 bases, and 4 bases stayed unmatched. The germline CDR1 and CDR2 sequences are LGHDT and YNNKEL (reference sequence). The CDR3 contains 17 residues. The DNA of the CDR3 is TGTGCCAGCAGCCAAGTCGGTAGCGGGAGCTCCTACAATGAGCAGTTCTTC. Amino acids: CASSQVGSGSSYNEQFF.

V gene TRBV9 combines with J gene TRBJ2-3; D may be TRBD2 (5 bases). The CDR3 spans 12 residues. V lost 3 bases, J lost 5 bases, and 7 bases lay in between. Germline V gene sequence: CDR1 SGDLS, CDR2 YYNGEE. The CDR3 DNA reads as TGTGCCAGCAGCGGAGGAGGAGATACGCAGTATTTT. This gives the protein CASSGGGDTQYF.

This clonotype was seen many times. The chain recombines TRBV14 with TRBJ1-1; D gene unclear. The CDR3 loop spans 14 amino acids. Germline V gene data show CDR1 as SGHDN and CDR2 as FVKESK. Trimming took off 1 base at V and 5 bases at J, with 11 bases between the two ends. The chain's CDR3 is CASSQARGRTEAFF. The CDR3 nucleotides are TGTGCCAGCAGCCAAGCGCGGGGTCGAACTGAAGCTTTCTTT.

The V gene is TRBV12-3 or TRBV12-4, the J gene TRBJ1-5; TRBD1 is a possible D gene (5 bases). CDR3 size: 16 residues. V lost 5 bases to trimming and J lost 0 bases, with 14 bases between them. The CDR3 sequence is CASSVGVTVSNQPQHF. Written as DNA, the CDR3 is TGTGCCAGCAGTGTAGGGGTGACGGTTAGCAATCAGCCCCAGCATTTT.

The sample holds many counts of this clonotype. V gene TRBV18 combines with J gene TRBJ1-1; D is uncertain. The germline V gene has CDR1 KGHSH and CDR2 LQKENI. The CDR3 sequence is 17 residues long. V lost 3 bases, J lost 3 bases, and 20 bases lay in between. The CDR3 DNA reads TGTGCCAGCTCACCCATACGACGCGAGTACGGGGACACTGAAGCTTTCTTT. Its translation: CASSPIRREYGDTEAFF.

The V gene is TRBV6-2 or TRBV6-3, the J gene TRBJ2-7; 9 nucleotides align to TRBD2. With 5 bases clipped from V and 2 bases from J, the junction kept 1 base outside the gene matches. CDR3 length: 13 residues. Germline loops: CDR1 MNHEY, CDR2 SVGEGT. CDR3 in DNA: TGTGCCAGCAGTATAGCGGGAGCCTACGAGCAGTACTTC. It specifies CASSIAGAYEQYF.